One sample yielded the 12 T cell receptor beta chains listed below, sequenced in a study of blood T cell repertoires in COVID-19. The assay was immunoSEQ multiplex PCR, and TCRdb's table has in-frame clones only and misses some. This sample yields 200,000 to 250,000 clones, of which 65% to 90% are seen a single time; about 9.3% belongs to the top ten. Sequenced sample: PBMCs or T cells enriched from blood (not recorded which). All receptors derive from a woman aged 50 to 60 with acute COVID-19.

The V and J genes are TRBV5-4 and TRBJ1-2; D is unresolved. Trimming took off 1 base at V and 2 bases at J, with 9 bases between the two ends. Germline lookup yields CDR1 SGHNT and CDR2 YYREEE (reference sequence). This CDR3 is built from 14 residues. CDR3 sequence reads: CASSLSTLNYGYTF. The CDR3 nucleotides are TGTGCCAGCAGCTTGTCGACATTAAACTATGGCTACACCTTC. Full variable domain (remainder filled in from reference TRBV5-4 and TRBJ1-2): ETGVTQSPTHLIKTRGQQVTLRCSSQSGHNTVSWYQQALGQGPQFIFQYYREEENGRGNFPPRFSGLQFPNYSSELNVNALELDDSALYLCASSLSTLNYGYTFGSGTRLTVV.

The chain couples TRBV7-6 to TRBJ1-2; 7 bases match TRBD1. Germline V gene sequence: CDR1 SGHVS, CDR2 FNYEAQ. V shed 1 base and J 4 bases; nucleotides not matched to a gene: 6. The CDR3 runs to 15 residues. CDR3 region: CASSLGQGGGYGYTF. The CDR3 region has the DNA TGTGCCAGCAGCTTAGGACAGGGTGGTGGCTATGGCTACACCTTC.

The rearrangement links TRBV27 to TRBJ1-1, with unresolved D. CDR3 length: 13 residues. V was pared by 9 bases and J by 5 bases, with 16 bases between. Germline V lookup: CDR1 MNHEY, CDR2 SMNVEV (reference sequence). Written as DNA, the CDR3 is TGTGCCAGTTCTTGGACTTCCCGAACTGAAGCTTTCTTT. Translated, it gives CASSWTSRTEAFF.

The chain couples TRBV11-2 to TRBJ2-7, with 7 bases lining up with TRBD2. Germline CDR1 reads SGHAT; CDR2 reads FQNNGV. The trim removed 6 bases at V and 2 bases at J, leaving 7 bases unmatched. This CDR3 contains 14 residues. The CDR3 DNA reads as TGTGCCAGCAGTCCGGTCGGGGGGACCTACGAGCAGTACTTC. This sequence encodes CASSPVGGTYEQYF.

This clone was counted a single time. The chain recombines TRBV12-3 or TRBV12-4 with TRBJ2-2; D remains ambiguous. The V end was cut by 6 bases, the J end by 4 bases, with 9 bases between. The CDR3 is made up of 13 amino acids. The chain's CDR3 is CASSLHSTGELFF. Written as DNA, the CDR3 is TGTGCCAGCAGCCTCCATAGCACCGGGGAGCTGTTTTTT.

This chain uses TRBV7-9 with TRBJ1-2; a possible D gene is TRBD1 (6 bases). The CDR3 totals 14 residues. Trimming took off 0 bases at V and 4 bases at J, with 9 bases between the two ends. CDR1 and CDR2 (germline): SEHNR, FQNEAQ (reference sequence). This CDR3 is CASSLAGGAYGYTF. The CDR3 DNA sequence: TGTGCCAGCAGCTTAGCGGGGGGGGCCTATGGCTACACCTTC. The whole variable domain, remainder taken from reference TRBV7-9 and TRBJ1-2, is DTGVSQNPRHKITKRGQNVTFRCDPISEHNRLYWYRQTLGQGPEFLTYFQNEAQLEKSRLLSDRFSAERPKGSFSTLEIQRTEQGDSAMYLCASSLAGGAYGYTFGSGTRLTVV.

The chain combines TRBV5-4 with TRBJ2-7; possible D gene TRBD1, 7 bases. The CDR3 covers 14 residues. Per germline, CDR1 SGHNT and CDR2 YYREEE (reference sequence). The ends were cut back, 5 bases at V and 2 bases at J, with 14 bases in the middle. In DNA, the CDR3 is TGTGCCAGCAGGTTGCAGGGGGGCACCTACGAGCAGTACTTC. Protein: CASRLQGGTYEQYF.

V gene TRBV30 combines with J gene TRBJ1-1, with 7 bases aligning to TRBD1. CDR1 and CDR2 (germline): GTSNPN, SVGIG (reference sequence). The V and J ends lost 0 bases and 5 bases, in that order; junction bases with no gene match: 6. The CDR3 is made up of 14 amino acids. The CDR3 protein is CAWSVRGLETEAFF. The CDR3 region has the DNA TGTGCCTGGAGTGTAAGGGGGCTAGAGACTGAAGCTTTCTTT.

The chain employs TRBV27 and TRBJ1-2; 7 bases are a match to TRBD1. The CDR3 spans 14 residues. The trim removed 3 bases at V and 5 bases at J, leaving 6 bases unmatched. Germline V gene sequence: CDR1 MNHEY, CDR2 SMNVEV (reference sequence). The CDR3 DNA follows: TGTGCCAGCAGTTTGGCCGGGACAGCTTATGGCTACACCTTC. Protein sequence: CASSLAGTAYGYTF.

The rearrangement uses TRBV10-3 and TRBJ2-1; 8 positions match TRBD2. J lost 7 bases, V lost 7 bases, and 6 bases had no gene match. The CDR3 is 13 residues long. Per germline, CDR1 ENHRY and CDR2 SYGVKD. CDR3 in amino acids: CAINAGTSNEQFF. CDR3 in DNA: TGTGCCATCAACGCAGGGACTAGTAATGAGCAGTTCTTC.

The chain couples TRBV9 to TRBJ1-2; 10 bases are a match to TRBD1. The CDR3 has 15 amino acids. Unmatched junction bases numbered 6, after V lost 3 bases and J lost 4 bases. Germline CDR1 and CDR2: SGDLS and YYNGEE. The CDR3 region is CASSGQGAGSYGYTF. The CDR3 coding sequence is TGTGCCAGCAGCGGACAGGGGGCCGGGTCCTATGGCTACACCTTC.

The CDR3 protein is CASSHDSAYGYTF. CDR3 nucleotide sequence: TGTGCCAGTAGTCACGACAGTGCCTATGGCTACACCTTC. This chain joins TRBV19 and TRBJ1-2; possibly TRBD1 for D (5 bases). The V end was cut by 5 bases, the J end by 4 bases, with 11 bases between. In germline, CDR1 is LNHDA, CDR2 SQIVND (reference sequence). The CDR3 sequence is 13 residues long.